This entry features one TCR beta chain sequence. One end of the junction fails to match germline, which may point to a read error. 13 Jbeta primers and 60 Vbeta primers were used for the PCR. Measured with immunoSEQ multiplex PCR; TCRdb has only the in-frame clones, and not every one. This sample's table has 100,000 to 150,000 clones. The sample is drawn from a study of cytomegalovirus exposure and HLA in healthy donors. Germline V gene sequence: CDR1 SGHNT, CDR2 YYREEE (reference sequence). The CDR3 sequence is 12 residues long. Nominally healthy donors were sampled, though unrecorded immune exposures were likely.

The origin of this receptor is a man aged 35-49 years in good health and CMV-seronegative. The chain combines TRBV5-4 with TRBJ2-3, with 7 bases identical to TRBD1. Input material: PBMCs. CDR3: CASSFDRDRQYF. Here the CDR3 DNA reads TGTGCCAGCAGCTTCGACAGGGATAGGCAGTATTTT.